The 9 T cell receptor beta chains listed next were all sequenced from one sample in a study of response to subunit inactivated influenza vaccine. Via MiXCR, TCRdb re-called the RT-PCR reads, giving one row per CDR3 protein. The sample comprises roughly 700,000 distinct CDR3 sequences, 11% to 15% of which are singletons, and 6% to 8% rests with the top ten. Sequenced material: PBMCs from blood, taken 14 to 15 days before vaccination. The receptors derive from a middle-aged man who received an inactivated influenza vaccine.

This clonotype was seen many times. The gene calls are TRBV7-2 and TRBJ2-1; D is ambiguous. The CDR3 is 16 residues long. Germline CDR1 reads SGHTA; CDR2 reads FQGNSA. V was shortened by 2 bases and J by 6 bases, with 17 bases between the two germline ends. The CDR3 loop is CASSLTVSPILNEQFF. The CDR3 bases are TGTGCCAGCAGCTTAACGGTGTCGCCGATACTCAATGAGCAGTTCTTC.

This clonotype was seen only once. The gene calls are TRBV7-2 and TRBJ2-2, with D hard to call. The length of the CDR3 is 13 residues. Trimming took 9 bases from V and 1 from J, leaving 9 bases between them. Germline assignment: CDR1 SGHTA and CDR2 FQGNSA. The CDR3 coding sequence is TGTGCCAGTACCAAGCTGAACACCGGGGAGCTGTTTTTT. Translated, it gives CASTKLNTGELFF. The full variable domain, with the rest looked up from reference TRBV7-2 and TRBJ2-2, is GAGVSQSPSNKVTEKGKDVELRCDPISGHTALYWYRQSLGQGLEFLIYFQGNSAPDKSGLPSDRFSAERTGGSVSTLTIQRTQQEDSAVYLCASTKLNTGELFFGEGSRLTVL.

The chain has TRBV6-2 or TRBV6-3 and TRBJ1-1; D remains ambiguous. Per germline, CDR1 MNHEY and CDR2 SVGEGT. V dropped 0 bases and J dropped 4 bases, with 3 bases sitting between them. This CDR3 is 12 amino acids long. The CDR3 sequence: CASSYSVTEAFF. In DNA, the CDR3 is TGTGCCAGCAGTTACTCGGTCACTGAAGCTTTCTTT.

This sequence joins TRBV28 and TRBJ1-1; 10 bases fit TRBD1. Germline V gene data show CDR1 as MDHEN and CDR2 as SYDVKM. The V segment lost 5 bases and the J segment 4 bases; nucleotides outside the gene matches: 10. This CDR3 is 16 amino acids long. This CDR3 reads CASSIRDRGLLTEAFF. The CDR3 DNA follows: TGTGCCAGCAGTATCCGGGACAGGGGTTTACTCACTGAAGCTTTCTTT.

The V and J genes are TRBV6-6 and TRBJ2-7; 9 bases match TRBD1. CDR3 length: 13 residues. Trimming removed 4 bases from V and 6 bases from J; junction bases left unmatched: 4. Germline lookup yields CDR1 MNHNY and CDR2 SVGAGI (reference sequence). CDR3 DNA: TGTGCCAGCAGTTCGACAGGGGGAGTCGAGCAGTACTTC. It translates to CASSSTGGVEQYF.

The V call is TRBV2, the J call TRBJ1-3, with 7 bases matching TRBD1. V dropped 6 bases and J dropped 1; count of bases not matched to a gene: 9. The CDR3 has 16 amino acids. Germline CDR1 and CDR2: SNHLY and FYNNEI. In DNA form, the CDR3 reads TGTGCCAGCAGGAAGGTGGGACAGTTATCTGGAAACACCATATATTTT. Residues: CASRKVGQLSGNTIYF.

This clonotype appeared a few times. The chain couples TRBV4-3 to TRBJ2-3; maybe TRBD1 (6 bases). The V end was cut by 8 bases, the J end by 2 bases, with 17 bases between. The CDR3 sequence is 15 residues long. CDR1 LGHNA and CDR2 YSLEER come from the germline V gene. The CDR3 DNA reads as TGCGCCAGCCAGCCCTCCACAGGGAACACAGATACGCAGTATTTT. This encodes CASQPSTGNTDTQYF.

In this sample, this clonotype turned up many times. This rearrangement joins TRBV28 to TRBJ2-7; TRBD2 is a possible D gene (6 bases). V lost 4 bases and J lost 2, with 18 bases in between. Germline V CDR1 and CDR2: MDHEN, SYDVKM. CDR3 size: 16 residues. The CDR3 here is CASSSTYGGIPYEQYF. The CDR3 DNA is TGTGCCAGCAGTTCAACTTATGGCGGGATACCCTACGAGCAGTACTTC.

Ten or more counts support this clonotype. V is TRBV7-8 and J is TRBJ2-5; D is undetermined. CDR3 length: 13 residues. In germline, CDR1 is SGHVS, CDR2 FQNEAQ. Trimming shortened V by 5 bases and J by 1 base, and 8 bases separated the two germline ends. DNA for the CDR3: TGTGCCAGCAGCCGTACGCTCCAAGAGACCCAGTACTTC. As protein: CASSRTLQETQYF. Combining the CDR3 with reference TRBV7-8 and TRBJ2-5 gives the whole variable domain GAGVSQSPRYKVAKRGQDVALRCDPISGHVSLFWYQQALGQGPEFLTYFQNEAQLDKSGLPSDRFFAERPEGSVSTLKIQRTQQEDSAVYLCASSRTLQETQYFGPGTRLLVL.